This is a list of T cell receptor beta chains from one sample in a study of CD8 T cells in Susac syndrome. TCRdb reanalysed the immunoSEQ multiplex PCR reads using MiXCR and keeps one entry per CDR3 protein. The repertoire holds tens of thousands of distinct CDR3 sequences, with roughly 91% as singletons. What was sequenced was CD8+ T cells from PBMCs. These receptors all come from a human donor with multiple sclerosis. Both conserved end residues are part of each CDR3. A D gene is named only where the DNA matches it firmly. Clone sizes are given selectively: once, few, many, or a class where the clone is expanded.

J gene | V gene | D gene | clone size | CDR3 protein | CDR3 DNA
TRBJ2-7 | TRBV4-1 | . | . | CASSLGLVSYEQYF | TGCGCCAGCAGCCTAGGACTCGTCTCCTACGAGCAGTACTTC
TRBJ1-1 | TRBV5-4 | . | . | CASSGTAGGNTEAFF | TGTGCCAGCAGCGGAACGGCCGGCGGGAACACTGAAGCTTTCTTT
TRBJ1-1 | TRBV20-1 | TRBD1 | . | CSAGQGAAEAFF | TGCAGTGCTGGACAGGGGGCGGCTGAAGCTTTCTTT
TRBJ1-1 | TRBV6-5 | . | . | CASSYPPPGTEAFF | TGTGCCAGCAGTTACCCCCCCCCGGGCACTGAAGCTTTCTTT
TRBJ2-5 | TRBV18 | . | . | CASSTEETQYF | TGTGCCAGCTCAACCGAGGAGACCCAGTACTTC
TRBJ2-2 | TRBV3-1 | . | . | CASSQEFTGELFF | TGTGCCAGCAGCCAGGAGTTCACCGGGGAGCTGTTTTTT
TRBJ2-1 | TRBV6-2/TRBV6-3 | TRBD2 | . | CASTKISGRFNDEQFF | TGTGCCAGCACCAAGATAAGCGGGAGATTCAACGATGAGCAGTTCTTC
TRBJ2-7 | TRBV28 | TRBD2 | . | CASSLTGGRVYEQYF | TGTGCCAGCAGTTTAACGGGGGGACGGGTCTACGAGCAGTACTTC
TRBJ2-1 | TRBV30 | TRBD1 | . | CAWSAGTGANNEQFF | TGTGCCTGGAGTGCCGGGACAGGGGCAAACAATGAGCAGTTCTTC
TRBJ2-1 | TRBV3-1 | TRBD1 | . | CASSQGTGGGDEQFF | TGTGCCAGCAGCCAGGGGACAGGGGGCGGCGATGAGCAGTTCTTC
TRBJ1-2 | TRBV6-1 | TRBD1 | . | CASSDQPGQGTYGYTF | TGTGCCAGCAGTGATCAACCGGGACAGGGGACCTATGGCTACACCTTC
TRBJ2-2 | TRBV13 | . | . | CASSLRGAAAGELFF | TGTGCCAGCAGCTTAAGGGGGGCCGCGGCCGGGGAGCTGTTTTTT
TRBJ2-3 | TRBV28 | TRBD1 | . | CASGTGSTDTQYF | TGTGCCAGCGGGACAGGGAGCACAGATACGCAGTATTTT
TRBJ2-2 | TRBV24-1 | TRBD1 | . | CATRTGQGETGELFF | TGTGCCACCAGAACGGGACAGGGAGAAACCGGGGAGCTGTTTTTT
TRBJ1-1 | TRBV6-1 | . | . | CASSELLGVQRTEAFF | TGTGCCAGCAGTGAACTATTGGGGGTACAGAGGACTGAAGCTTTCTTT
TRBJ1-4 | TRBV7-9 | . | . | CASSFPSEGQEEKLFF | TGTGCCAGCAGCTTTCCCTCCGAAGGCCAGGAGGAAAAACTGTTTTTT
TRBJ2-5 | TRBV6-2/TRBV6-3 | . | . | CASSNGADQETQYF | TGTGCCAGCAGTAACGGAGCGGATCAAGAGACCCAGTACTTC
TRBJ1-1 | TRBV28 | . | once | CASSLAAGTEAFF | TGTGCCAGCAGTCTGGCGGCGGGCACTGAAGCTTTCTTT
TRBJ1-2 | TRBV12-3/TRBV12-4 | . | . | CASTPNPSFGYTF | TGTGCCAGCACCCCCAACCCATCCTTTGGCTACACCTTC
TRBJ2-7 | TRBV7-6 | TRBD2 | . | CASSLESGGEIYEQYF | TGTGCCAGCAGCTTAGAGTCCGGGGGGGAGATTTACGAGCAGTACTTC
TRBJ2-5 | TRBV5-1 | TRBD1 | . | CASSWKGQWVETQYF | TGCGCCAGCAGCTGGAAGGGACAGTGGGTAGAGACCCAGTACTTC
TRBJ2-3 | TRBV30 | . | . | CACRETDTQYF | TGTGCCTGCCGGGAGACAGATACGCAGTATTTT
TRBJ2-1 | TRBV7-6 | . | . | CASSLEWGREQFF | TGTGCCAGCAGCTTAGAATGGGGCAGGGAGCAGTTCTTC
TRBJ2-2 | TRBV30 | . | once | CALGTNTGELFF | TGTGCCCTGGGAACTAACACCGGGGAGCTGTTTTTT
TRBJ1-2 | TRBV6-5 | . | . | CASSYSTGSRSGYTF | TGTGCCAGCAGTTACAGTACAGGGTCGAGGAGTGGCTACACCTTC
TRBJ2-3 | TRBV4-2 | . | . | CASSQELRRSTDTQYF | TGTGCCAGCAGCCAAGAGCTGAGACGAAGCACAGATACGCAGTATTTT
TRBJ1-6 | TRBV7-3 | . | . | CASSLKGSGSPLHF | TGTGCCAGCAGCTTAAAAGGGAGCGGTTCACCCCTCCACTTT
TRBJ1-4 | TRBV11-2 | TRBD1 | . | CASSLDEEGQINEKLFF | TGTGCCAGCAGCTTAGATGAAGAGGGACAGATAAATGAAAAACTGTTTTTT
TRBJ2-1 | TRBV7-9 | TRBD2 | once | CASSSGLDVRNEQFF | TGTGCCAGCAGCTCAGGACTAGATGTTCGCAATGAGCAGTTCTTC
TRBJ2-4 | TRBV5-4 | TRBD2 | . | CASSNRAGGPLDIQYF | TGTGCCAGCAGCAATAGGGCGGGAGGGCCTTTAGACATTCAGTACTTC
TRBJ1-2 | TRBV4-1 | TRBD1 | . | CASSQVAGGYGYTF | TGCGCCAGCAGCCAAGTAGCAGGGGGGTATGGCTACACCTTC
TRBJ2-5 | TRBV20-1 | . | . | CSARDPRLYQETQYF | TGCAGTGCTAGAGATCCCAGACTATACCAAGAGACCCAGTACTTC
TRBJ2-2 | TRBV4-1 | . | . | CASSGRLANTGELFF | TGCGCCAGCTCTGGACGGCTCGCGAACACCGGGGAGCTGTTTTTT
TRBJ2-1 | TRBV6-2/TRBV6-3 | . | . | CASSRQIEGEQFF | TGTGCCAGCAGCCGCCAGATAGAGGGTGAGCAGTTCTTC
TRBJ2-1 | TRBV7-8 | . | . | CASFPRLVGYNEQFF | TGTGCCAGCTTTCCCAGACTAGTAGGCTACAATGAGCAGTTCTTC
TRBJ2-6 | TRBV5-4 | TRBD1 | few | CASSLTGDGANVLTF | TGTGCCAGCAGCTTGACAGGGGATGGGGCCAACGTCCTGACTTTC
TRBJ2-7 | TRBV2 | . | . | CASLLASWEQYF | TGTGCCAGCTTACTAGCCTCTTGGGAGCAGTACTTC
TRBJ2-6 | TRBV5-4 | . | . | CASDLDKGTGANVLTF | TGTGCCAGCGACTTGGACAAGGGTACTGGGGCCAACGTCCTGACTTTC